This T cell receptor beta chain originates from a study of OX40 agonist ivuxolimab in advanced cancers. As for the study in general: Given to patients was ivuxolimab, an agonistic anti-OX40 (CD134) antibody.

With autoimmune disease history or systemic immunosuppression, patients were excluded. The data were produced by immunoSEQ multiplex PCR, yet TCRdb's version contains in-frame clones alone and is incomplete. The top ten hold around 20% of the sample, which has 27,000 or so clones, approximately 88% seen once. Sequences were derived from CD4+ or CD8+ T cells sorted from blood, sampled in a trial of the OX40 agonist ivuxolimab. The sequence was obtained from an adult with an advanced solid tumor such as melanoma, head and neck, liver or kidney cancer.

CDR3 nucleotide sequence: TGTGCCAGCAGCTTAGCCTGGGACGAGCAGTACTTC. As protein: CASSLAWDEQYF. This rearrangement joins TRBV7-9 to TRBJ2-7; no clear D. This CDR3 region has 12 residues. In germline, CDR1 is SEHNR, CDR2 FQNEAQ (reference sequence). Trimming took off 0 bases at V and 5 bases at J, with 5 bases between the two ends.